This record covers a single T cell receptor (beta chain). What this receptor recognizes is not known. No base quality values were provided; no much bigger clone lies one nucleotide off. The cohort was made up of about 610 healthy bone marrow donors. At the time of sampling, every cohort member was nominally healthy, though immune exposures that went unrecorded were likely present. The donor was CMV seronegative and belonged to the group of around 350 seronegative cohort members. Each donor provided a peripheral blood sample, and peripheral blood mononuclear cells were used for TCR beta sequencing. The Qiagen DNeasy Blood Extraction Kit was used to extract genomic DNA from the blood cell samples. Libraries came from the immunoSEQ multiplex PCR assay. A mixture of 60 forward primers for TCR Vbeta segments and 13 reverse primers for TCR Jbeta segments was used in the multiplex PCR. Amplification of the CDR3 region of rearranged TCR beta genes was performed with a multiplex PCR assay on genomic DNA. The Illumina HiSeq System was used to sequence the amplified TCR beta libraries as 87-base-pair reads. On the authors' methods: A later analysis counted approximately 74 million unique TCR beta chains across the 600 to 850 repertoires, and about 10 million of these chains were shared by at least two donors. A nearest-neighbor algorithm error-corrected the raw reads and collapsed the reads into unique sequences, merging closely related sequences to remove PCR and sequencing errors. To assign V, D and J gene segments, CDR3 sequences were aligned to IMGT reference sequences. For a sequence to be retained, a match of at least six nucleotides was required to both a V gene segment and a J gene segment. A rearrangement counted as productive if the CDR3 had no stop codons and remained in frame with V and J, and every other rearrangement counted as non-productive. Following IMGT convention, CDR3 was defined as the stretch from the second conserved V-encoded cysteine up to the conserved J-encoded phenylalanine. In an earlier analysis of roughly 580 of the donors, sequences lacking an unambiguous match to a single V gene segment were excluded. In an earlier analysis of 587 of the donors, a V segment was called functional when productive rearrangements were above 56.7%, and segregating when the standard deviation between donors exceeded 5%. To diagnose cytomegalovirus status from the catalog of TCR beta chain sequences, a statistical classification framework was built. In a later analysis, TCR nucleotide sequences were compared against IMGT/GENE-DB human TR gene sequences so that V and J genes could be assigned. The TCRdist pipeline was used in a later analysis to assign CDR3 sequences and most-parsimonious VDJ recombination scenarios. In a later analysis, each TCR beta chain was defined by its CDR3 amino acid sequence together with its V-gene family, and reads lacking a unique V-gene family were excluded. In a later analysis, several hundred highly shared, low-generation-probability nucleotide sequences were removed to address suspected cross-contamination and a sequencing artifact. For each public chain, a later analysis derived a clonal expansion index from normalized ranks of inferred template counts within each repertoire. In a later analysis, generation probabilities were computed with a VDJ recombination model fitted to out-of-frame rearrangements, and the resulting probabilities were checked against IGoR. In a later analysis, TCR-TCR, TCR-HLA and TCR-CMV co-occurrence was scored with hypergeometric tests, and a repertoire-size bias correction was applied to TCR pairs. False discovery rates were estimated in a later analysis by permuting HLA or CMV assignments 20 times. A later analysis grouped co-occurring TCRs with DBSCAN, adding TCRdist sequence similarity when clustering within HLA-allele-positive subsets. Repertoires with fewer than 30,000 or more than 120,000 public chains were left out of co-occurrence clustering, as were a handful of repertoires with anomalous nucleotide sharing. The table was pulled from immuneACCESS by TCRdb, which kept in-frame rearrangements only. Such tables lose some clones; where checked, under half of the loss comes from unresolved V genes, and the rest has no known cause. The DNA was the basis for D and trimming; V, J and clone size are from that table. The table for this sample lists roughly 140,000 clones; 80% of them were counted only once. The top ten constitute approximately 2% of the sample.

The sample originates from a study of cytomegalovirus exposure and HLA in healthy donors (dated by TCRdb to between 2016 and 2019). Regarding the study in general: An earlier analysis of roughly 570 of the donors reported 250 to 300 Gb of sequence data and about 120 million unique TCR beta sequences obtained from roughly 180 million T cells. A handful of DR-DQ haplotypes were handled as single units for association and clustering because linkage in the cohort was strong. A later analysis re-analyzed previously published TCR beta repertoires from 666 donors and added high-resolution HLA genotyping to study TCR occurrence patterns. Along with the approximately 620-subject first cohort, a separate validation cohort of around 110 different subjects was used. Among some 410 genotyped donors of the cohort, an average of around 250,000 unique TCR beta nucleotide sequences was sequenced per donor, of which roughly 18% were non-productive. Among the roughly 390 genotyped donors, around 79% belonged to the genetic ancestry cluster associated with self-reported Caucasian donors. Rather than drawing on any new phenotypic data, the later analysis identified candidate immune exposures from TCR beta sequences and the way those sequences occurred across donors. The study aimed to test whether cataloging public T cell receptors could reveal signatures of past pathogen exposure. Every repertoire in the discovery cohort had been generated on one and the same sequencing platform. Approximately 300 gigabases of sequencing data and about 92 million unique TCR sequences made up an early release that covered 500 to 650 HLA-typed donors. Class I and class II HLA loci were covered by the typing at four-digit resolution. The number of donors typed differed by locus, with roughly 629-640 for A, B, C, DRB1 and DQB1, around 560 for DQA1, 600 to 610 for DPA1, and 472 for DPB1. Alongside the repertoire data, information on donor age, sex, ethnicity and CMV serostatus was compiled. To predict cytomegalovirus infection status, the study brought together high-throughput TCR immunosequencing, statistical association of individual TCRs with disease status, and machine learning. The study profiled the T cell repertoires of 500 to 800 subjects by immunosequencing and related them to cytomegalovirus serostatus. An earlier analysis of fewer than 700 of the donors applied high-throughput TCR beta sequencing to assess whether each TCR beta V gene segment acted as functional or pseudogenic. A later genetic analysis took genome-wide SNP genotypes for about three fifths of the roughly 700 donors and used that subset as a discovery cohort. Overall study outcomes, separate from this receptor: Because HLA typing was missing for some donors at each locus, association tests included only the typed subset. Sequencing depth was assumed to be roughly uniform across donors in the presence/absence analyses, though that assumption may not hold. In a later analysis, most CMV-associated TCR beta chains were found to appear HLA-restricted, with HLA associations seemingly driven largely by CMV exposure. In a later analysis, TCR association rates were found to vary across HLA loci, with the most associated TCRs seen for DRB1 alleles and the fewest for HLA-C alleles. Correlated functional status among segregating V segments might be attributable to linkage disequilibrium, but an unknown experimental factor could not be ruled out. The classifier was reported to diagnose cytomegalovirus status with high specificity and sensitivity in both the original cohort and the validation cohort. According to a later analysis, parvovirus B19, influenza, CMV and Epstein-Barr virus appeared linked to several top co-occurrence clusters. Only TCR beta chains were sequenced in this cohort, and the absence of alpha or paired-chain data limited detectable features. According to the authors, the approach could potentially be generalized to other disease states and immunological phenotypes. Most TCR sequences were seen in very few donors, while some public TCRs were found in many individuals. In vitro tests confirmed that a few of the cytomegalovirus-associated TCR beta chains recognize cytomegalovirus antigens. Because the 87-base-pair reads could not distinguish some IMGT-functional V segments, including TRBV6-2 and TRBV6-3, those segments were excluded. Immune exposure information for the cohort was limited to CMV serostatus. A further reported finding was that TCR beta sequences accurately predicted the HLA-A and HLA-B alleles for most subjects in the first cohort. In an earlier analysis of more than 500 of the donors, most TCR beta V segments appeared in productive rearrangements about 87% or about 30% of the time, broadly matching IMGT annotations. An association between a missense DCLRE1C variant and V-gene and J-gene trimming of TCR beta chains was found in a later genetic analysis and replicated in an independent cohort. A total of 150 to 200 TCR beta chains were listed by the study as associated with cytomegalovirus. In a later genetic analysis, fewer N-insertions in productive TCRs were reported among donors in an Asian-associated ancestry cluster than the roughly 640-donor mean. A later analysis associated 16,951 TCR beta sequences with specific HLA alleles at a false discovery rate of 0.05. Compared with equally common non-associated chains, HLA-associated TCR beta chains in a later analysis were more clonally expanded and had lower generation probabilities. Assigning TCR associations to individual alleles was difficult when HLA alleles, especially DR and DQ, strongly co-occurred. Because counts were too low, about 15 rarely observed V segments, including chromosome 9 orphons, were left out of the earlier analysis of 500 to 750 of the donors. A group of highly shared sequence variants was considered likely to be a technical artifact of the sequencing pipeline.

The CDR3 starts with the cysteine, ends with the phenylalanine, and has 14 residues. Only CDR3 DNA is held: 42 bases, read in frame from base 1. Trimming accounts for 6 bases at V and 3 bases at J, while the number of junction bases matched to no gene is 4. In the germline V gene, CDR1 corresponds to MDHEN and CDR2 to SYDVKM. Material for sequencing was PBMCs. This receptor was identified in a man aged 25 to 45 in good health and CMV-seronegative. This chain joins TRBV28 to TRBJ2-2, with 7 bases matching TRBD1. The CDR3 protein: CASREDRHTGELFF. The DNA sequence is TGTGCCAGCAGAGAGGACAGGCACACCGGGGAGCTGTTTTTT.